This TCR beta chain came from a study of cytomegalovirus exposure and HLA in healthy donors. The PCR ran on 60 Vbeta and 13 Jbeta primers. TCRdb's copy holds only in-frame clones and misses some; the assay was immunoSEQ multiplex PCR. The table lists approximately 150,000 clones, roughly 80% of them singletons. This clone turned up a few times. Its antigen is not identified. Overall study results and limits: Per a prior analysis, the majority of TCR beta V segments were productive roughly 90% or roughly 30% of the time.

V lost 7 bases and J lost 4, with 15 bases in between. Germline V gene sequence: CDR1 ENHRY, CDR2 SYGVKD. The CDR3 runs 14 residues. The TCR was taken from a man aged 50 or older in good health and CMV-seropositive. Sequencing input: PBMCs. The chain carries TRBV10-3 and TRBJ2-3, with a tentative D call TRBD1 (5 bases). The DNA for the CDR3 is TGTGCCATCAACGTCGGCAGGGAAGCAGATACGCAGTATTTT. This codes for CAINVGREADTQYF.